This T cell receptor beta chain was captured in a study of blood T cell repertoires in COVID-19. The overall study: Both acute and convalescent COVID-19 samples were obtained from the United States, Italy and Spain. PBMCs, B-cell-depleted T cells, or T cells were the source of the cDNA or gDNA that made up the material.

Here immunoSEQ multiplex PCR was the method, and the copy in TCRdb shows in-frame clones only, minus some. This table has a few hundred thousand clones, roughly 80% appearing once. The CDR3 loop spans 14 amino acids. V was pared by 8 bases and J by 0 bases, with 14 bases between. The V gene's germline CDR1 is LNHDA and CDR2 SQIVND (reference sequence). Participants' own reports of clinical history determined their cohort assignment. Two negative PCRs, clearance, or symptom resolution characterized the recovered Cohort 3 donors. The TCR comes from a woman in her forties or fifties who had recovered from COVID-19. Input material: PBMCs or T cells enriched from blood (not recorded which). The chain recombines TRBV19 with TRBJ2-7; D call uncertain. The CDR3 DNA reads TGTGCCAGTGCCCCCTTCGGGTCCTCCTACGAGCAGTACTTC. Protein sequence: CASAPFGSSYEQYF. The complete variable domain, with remaining parts taken from reference TRBV19 and TRBJ2-7, reads DGGITQSPKYLFRKEGQNVTLSCEQNLNHDAMYWYRQDPGQGLRLIYYSQIVNDFQKGDIAEGYSVSREKKESFPLTVTSAQKNPTAFYLCASAPFGSSYEQYFGPGTRLTVT.